A selection of T cell receptor beta chains follows, all from one sample in a study of T-cell memory formation after mild COVID-19. Each CDR3 protein gets one entry after TCRdb re-called the 5' RACE reads with MiXCR. The profile shows about 250,000 distinct CDR3 sequences, just over 15% of them singletons. Sequencing was done on a sample of PBMCs or a T cell subset sorted from them (not recorded which). These receptors were taken from an adult woman who had mild COVID-19 (a few samples of this study predate the infection). Cell type and time point are not known. CDR3s include the opening cysteine and the closing phenylalanine or tryptophan. D genes are given only for firm matches. Clone size appears in some rows only: once, few, many, or a class for an expanded clone.

V gene	D gene	clone size	J gene	CDR3 DNA	CDR3 protein
TRBV12-3/TRBV12-4	-	many	TRBJ2-7	TGTGCCAGCAGCCGCGGGTACGAGCAGTACTTC	CASSRGYEQYF
TRBV7-6	TRBD1	few	TRBJ1-1	TGTGCCAGCAGCTTAACAGGGGATAACACTGAAGCTTTCTTT	CASSLTGDNTEAFF
TRBV29-1	-	-	TRBJ1-1	TGCAGCGTTGATGCCCAGGGAGGTACTGAAGCTTTCTTT	CSVDAQGGTEAFF
TRBV5-1	TRBD2	few	TRBJ2-4	TGCGCCAGCAGCAGAGACCCTGGACTAGCGGGAATCCTAGCCAAAAACATTCAGTACTTC	CASSRDPGLAGILAKNIQYF
TRBV12-3/TRBV12-4	-	many	TRBJ2-1	TGTGCCAGCAGCCAGGGGACTATTGAGCAGTTCTTC	CASSQGTIEQFF
TRBV2	-	few	TRBJ1-1	TGTGCCAGCAGTCCCGGGCAGGGCAGCCACACTGAAGCTTTCTTT	CASSPGQGSHTEAFF
TRBV12-3/TRBV12-4	TRBD2	many	TRBJ2-3	TGTGCCAGCAGTTTCCTAGCGGGAGTGTCTACAGATACGCAGTATTTT	CASSFLAGVSTDTQYF
TRBV6-1	-	few	TRBJ2-6	TGTGCCAGCTTTAACGGAGGTCCTGGGGCCAACGTCCTGACTTTC	CASFNGGPGANVLTF
TRBV5-1	-	few	TRBJ1-2	TGCGCCAGCAGAGAGGGATATGGCTACACCTTC	CASREGYGYTF
TRBV5-6	-	-	TRBJ1-5	TGTGCCAGCAGCTCTGGGAATCACAATCAGCCCCAGCATTTT	CASSSGNHNQPQHF
TRBV6-5	-	-	TRBJ2-5	TGTGCCAGCAGTTACTACGGCCGGGAAATGGGGCAAGAGACCCAGTACTTC	CASSYYGREMGQETQYF
TRBV10-3	TRBD1	-	TRBJ1-1	TGTGCCATCACCGGGACAGGGTCGACTGAAGCTTTCTTT	CAITGTGSTEAFF